This record concerns one T cell receptor (beta chain) sequence. Antigen unknown. Use of 60 Vbeta and 13 Jbeta primers characterized the PCR. Here immunoSEQ multiplex PCR was the method, and the copy in TCRdb shows in-frame clones only, minus some. Of about 130,000 clones listed, roughly 79% are singletons. The data were taken from a study of cytomegalovirus exposure and HLA in healthy donors. Regarding donors, all were healthy bone marrow donors. Study observations and caveats: The authors excluded some V segments, including TRBV6-2 and TRBV6-3, as indistinguishable. Cytomegalovirus-associated TCR beta chains were listed, numbering roughly 150. Within an earlier analysis, most TCR beta V segments proved productive either about 90% or about 30% of the time.

CDR1 and CDR2 from the germline V gene are SEHNR and FQNEAQ (reference sequence). The CDR3 consists of 15 residues. Trimming shortened V by 1 base and J by 4 bases, and 12 bases separated the two germline ends. Sequencing was done on a sample of PBMCs. The TCR sequence derives from a woman between 35 and 50 years old in good health and CMV-seronegative. The chain has TRBV7-9 and TRBJ2-3, with D possibly TRBD1 on 6 matching bases. CDR3 sequence: CASSLEQGGADTQYF. In DNA form, the CDR3 reads TGTGCCAGCAGCTTAGAACAGGGTGGAGCAGATACGCAGTATTTT.